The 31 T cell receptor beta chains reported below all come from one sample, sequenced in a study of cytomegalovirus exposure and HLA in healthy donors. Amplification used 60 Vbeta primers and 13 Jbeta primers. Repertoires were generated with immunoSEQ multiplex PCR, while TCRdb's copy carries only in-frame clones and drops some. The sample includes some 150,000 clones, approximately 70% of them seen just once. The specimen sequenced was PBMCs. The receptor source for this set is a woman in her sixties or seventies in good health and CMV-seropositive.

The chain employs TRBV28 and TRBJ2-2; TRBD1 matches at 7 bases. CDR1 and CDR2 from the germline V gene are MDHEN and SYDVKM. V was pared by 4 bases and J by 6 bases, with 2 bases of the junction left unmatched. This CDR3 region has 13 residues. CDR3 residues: CASSSQGAGELFF. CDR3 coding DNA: TGTGCCAGCAGTTCTCAGGGGGCCGGGGAGCTGTTTTTT.

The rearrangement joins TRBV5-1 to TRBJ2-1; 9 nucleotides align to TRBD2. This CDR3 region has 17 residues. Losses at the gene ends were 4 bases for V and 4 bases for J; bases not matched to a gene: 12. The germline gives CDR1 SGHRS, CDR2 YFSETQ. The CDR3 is CASSQVPRAGGYNEQFF. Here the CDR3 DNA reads TGCGCCAGCAGCCAGGTTCCCCGAGCGGGAGGTTACAATGAGCAGTTCTTC.

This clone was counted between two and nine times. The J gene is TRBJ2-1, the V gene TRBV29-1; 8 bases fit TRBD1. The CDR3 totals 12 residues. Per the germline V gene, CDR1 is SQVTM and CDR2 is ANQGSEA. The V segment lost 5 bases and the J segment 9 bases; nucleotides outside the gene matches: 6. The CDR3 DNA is TGCAGCGTTTCCAGGGGGCTGGGTGAGCAGTTCTTC. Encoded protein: CSVSRGLGEQFF.

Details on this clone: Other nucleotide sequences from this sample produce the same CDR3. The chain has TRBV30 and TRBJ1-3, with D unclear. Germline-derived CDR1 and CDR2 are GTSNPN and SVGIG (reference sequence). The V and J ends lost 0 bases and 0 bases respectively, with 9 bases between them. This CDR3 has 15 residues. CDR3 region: CAWSVGGSSGNTIYF. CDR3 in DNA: TGTGCCTGGAGTGTAGGCGGTAGCTCTGGAAACACCATATATTTT.

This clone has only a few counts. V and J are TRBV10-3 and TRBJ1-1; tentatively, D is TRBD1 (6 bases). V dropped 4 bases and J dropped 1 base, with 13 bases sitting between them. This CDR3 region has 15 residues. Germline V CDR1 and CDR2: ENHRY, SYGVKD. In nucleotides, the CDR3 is TGTGCCATCAGTGGACAGGTCCGCTCGAACACTGAAGCTTTCTTT. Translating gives CAISGQVRSNTEAFF.

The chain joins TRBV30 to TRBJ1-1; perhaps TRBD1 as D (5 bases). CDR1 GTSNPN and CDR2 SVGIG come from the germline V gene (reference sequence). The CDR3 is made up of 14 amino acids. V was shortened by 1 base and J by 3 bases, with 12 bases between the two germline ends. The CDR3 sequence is CAWSGQGGDTEAFF. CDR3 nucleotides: TGTGCCTGGAGTGGTCAGGGAGGTGACACTGAAGCTTTCTTT.

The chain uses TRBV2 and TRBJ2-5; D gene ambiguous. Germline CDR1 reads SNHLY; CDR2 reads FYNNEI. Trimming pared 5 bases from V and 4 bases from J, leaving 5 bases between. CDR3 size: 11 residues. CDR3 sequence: CASSIRETQYF. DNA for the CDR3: TGTGCCAGCAGTATTCGAGAGACCCAGTACTTC.

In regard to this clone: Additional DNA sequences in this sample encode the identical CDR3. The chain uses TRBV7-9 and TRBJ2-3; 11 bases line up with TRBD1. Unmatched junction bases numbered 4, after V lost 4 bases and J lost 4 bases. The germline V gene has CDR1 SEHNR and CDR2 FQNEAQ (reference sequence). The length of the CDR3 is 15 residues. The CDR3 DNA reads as TGTGCCAGCAGCTCCGGACAGGGGGCCTCAGATACGCAGTATTTT. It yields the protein CASSSGQGASDTQYF. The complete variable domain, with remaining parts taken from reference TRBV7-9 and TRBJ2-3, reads DTGVSQNPRHKITKRGQNVTFRCDPISEHNRLYWYRQTLGQGPEFLTYFQNEAQLEKSRLLSDRFSAERPKGSFSTLEIQRTEQGDSAMYLCASSSGQGASDTQYFGPGTRLTVL.

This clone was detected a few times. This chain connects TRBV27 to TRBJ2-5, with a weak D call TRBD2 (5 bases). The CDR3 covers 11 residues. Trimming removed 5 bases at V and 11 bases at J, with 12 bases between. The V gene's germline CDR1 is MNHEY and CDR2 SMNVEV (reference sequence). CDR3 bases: TGTGCCAGCAGTCTCGGACTGAGGCAGTACTTC. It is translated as CASSLGLRQYF.

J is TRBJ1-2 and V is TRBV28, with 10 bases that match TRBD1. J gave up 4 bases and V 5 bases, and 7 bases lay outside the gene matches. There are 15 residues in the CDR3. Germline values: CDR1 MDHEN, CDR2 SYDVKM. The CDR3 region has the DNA TGTGCCAGCAGTAGTGACAGGGGGCGCGTCTATGGCTACACCTTC. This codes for CASSSDRGRVYGYTF.

The CDR3 loop is CASLAGTGINQPQHF. CDR3 sequence (DNA): TGTGCCAGCCTCGCCGGGACAGGGATTAATCAGCCCCAGCATTTT. The chain is built from TRBV6-1 and TRBJ1-5; 9 nucleotides line up with TRBD1. This CDR3 is built from 15 residues. Trimming cost V 8 bases and J 4 bases; bases outside gene matches: 9. Germline values: CDR1 MNHNS, CDR2 SASEGT.

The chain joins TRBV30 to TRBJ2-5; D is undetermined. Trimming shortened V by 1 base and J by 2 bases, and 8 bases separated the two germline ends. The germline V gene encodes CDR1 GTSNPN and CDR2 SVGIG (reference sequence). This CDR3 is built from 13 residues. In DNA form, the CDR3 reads TGTGCCTGGAGTGCAGCGAGACAAGAGACCCAGTACTTC. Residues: CAWSAARQETQYF.

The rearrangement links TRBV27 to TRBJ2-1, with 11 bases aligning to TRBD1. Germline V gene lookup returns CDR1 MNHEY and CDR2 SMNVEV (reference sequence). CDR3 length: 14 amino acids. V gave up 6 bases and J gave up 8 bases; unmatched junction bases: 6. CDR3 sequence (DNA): TGTGCCAGCAGGTCGTGGGGACAGGGGGATGAGCAGTTCTTC. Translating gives CASRSWGQGDEQFF.

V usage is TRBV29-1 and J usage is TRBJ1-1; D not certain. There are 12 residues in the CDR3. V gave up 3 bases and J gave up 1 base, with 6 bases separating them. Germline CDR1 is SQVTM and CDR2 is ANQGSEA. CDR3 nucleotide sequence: TGCAGCGTTGATGAGGGGAACACTGAAGCTTTCTTT. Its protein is CSVDEGNTEAFF.

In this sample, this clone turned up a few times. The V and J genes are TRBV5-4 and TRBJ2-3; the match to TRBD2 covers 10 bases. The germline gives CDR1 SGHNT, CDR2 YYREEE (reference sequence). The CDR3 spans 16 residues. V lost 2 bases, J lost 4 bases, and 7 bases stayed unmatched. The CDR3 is CASSFPSGSSADTQYF. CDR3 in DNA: TGTGCCAGCAGCTTCCCTAGCGGGAGTAGCGCAGATACGCAGTATTTT.

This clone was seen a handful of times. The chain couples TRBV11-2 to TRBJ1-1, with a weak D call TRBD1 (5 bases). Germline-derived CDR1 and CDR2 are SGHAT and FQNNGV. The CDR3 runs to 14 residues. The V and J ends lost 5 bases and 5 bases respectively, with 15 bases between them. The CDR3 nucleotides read TGTGCCAGCAGCCCCTTCGGGGGAATGACTGAAGCTTTCTTT. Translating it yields CASSPFGGMTEAFF.

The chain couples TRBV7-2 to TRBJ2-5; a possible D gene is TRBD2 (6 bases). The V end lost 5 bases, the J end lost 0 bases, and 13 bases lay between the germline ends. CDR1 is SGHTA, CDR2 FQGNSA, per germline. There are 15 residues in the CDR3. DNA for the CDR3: TGTGCCAGCAGCGGCTACGGAGGGTACCAAGAGACCCAGTACTTC. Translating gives CASSGYGGYQETQYF.

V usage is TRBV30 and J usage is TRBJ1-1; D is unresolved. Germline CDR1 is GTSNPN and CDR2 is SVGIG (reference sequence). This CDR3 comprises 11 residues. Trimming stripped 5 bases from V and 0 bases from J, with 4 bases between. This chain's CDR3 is CAWHMNTEAFF. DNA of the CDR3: TGTGCCTGGCACATGAACACTGAAGCTTTCTTT.

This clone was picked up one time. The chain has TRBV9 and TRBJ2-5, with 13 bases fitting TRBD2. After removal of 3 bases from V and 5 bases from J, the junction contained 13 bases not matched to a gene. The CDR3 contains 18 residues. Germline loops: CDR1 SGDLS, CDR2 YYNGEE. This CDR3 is CASSEGSGLAGSLETQYF. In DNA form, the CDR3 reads TGTGCCAGCAGCGAGGGATCGGGACTAGCGGGGAGCTTGGAGACCCAGTACTTC.

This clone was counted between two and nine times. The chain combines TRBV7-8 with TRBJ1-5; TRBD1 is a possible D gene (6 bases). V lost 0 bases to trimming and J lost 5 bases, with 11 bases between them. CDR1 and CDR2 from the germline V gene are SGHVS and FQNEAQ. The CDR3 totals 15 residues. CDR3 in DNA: TGTGCCAGCAGCTTAGCAACAGGGAACTATCAGCCCCAGCATTTT. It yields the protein CASSLATGNYQPQHF. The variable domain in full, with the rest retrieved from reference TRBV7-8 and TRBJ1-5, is GAGVSQSPRYKVAKRGQDVALRCDPISGHVSLFWYQQALGQGPEFLTYFQNEAQLDKSGLPSDRFFAERPEGSVSTLKIQRTQQEDSAVYLCASSLATGNYQPQHFGDGTRLSIL.

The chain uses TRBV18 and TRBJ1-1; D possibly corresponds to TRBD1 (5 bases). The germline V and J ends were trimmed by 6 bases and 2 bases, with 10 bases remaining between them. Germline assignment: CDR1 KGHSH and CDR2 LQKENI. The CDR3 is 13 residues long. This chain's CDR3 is CASSLDRNTEAFF. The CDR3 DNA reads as TGTGCCAGCTCGCTCGACAGAAACACTGAAGCTTTCTTT.

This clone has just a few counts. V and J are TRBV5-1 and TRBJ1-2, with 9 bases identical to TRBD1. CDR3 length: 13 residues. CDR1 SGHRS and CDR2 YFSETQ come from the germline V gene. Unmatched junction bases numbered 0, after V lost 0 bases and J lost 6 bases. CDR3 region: CASSLGTGDGYTF. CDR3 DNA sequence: TGCGCCAGCAGCTTGGGGACAGGGGATGGCTACACCTTC.

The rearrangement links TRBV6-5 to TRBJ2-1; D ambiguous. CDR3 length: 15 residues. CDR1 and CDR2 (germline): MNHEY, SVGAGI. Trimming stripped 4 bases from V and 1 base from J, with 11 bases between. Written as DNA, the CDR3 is TGTGCCAGCAGTTCCCCGATGCGTTCCTACAATGAGCAGTTCTTC. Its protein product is CASSSPMRSYNEQFF.

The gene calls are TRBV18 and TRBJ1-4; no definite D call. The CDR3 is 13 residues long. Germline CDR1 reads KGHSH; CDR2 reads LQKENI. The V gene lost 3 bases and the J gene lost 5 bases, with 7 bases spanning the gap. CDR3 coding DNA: TGTGCCAGCTCACCGGGCCCAAATGAAAAACTGTTTTTT. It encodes CASSPGPNEKLFF.

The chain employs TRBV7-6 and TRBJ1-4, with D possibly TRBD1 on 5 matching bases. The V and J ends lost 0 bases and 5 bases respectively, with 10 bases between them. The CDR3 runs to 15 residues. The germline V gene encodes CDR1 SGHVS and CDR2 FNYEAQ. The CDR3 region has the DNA TGTGCCAGCAGCTTAGCGTTGGGGGGGAATGAAAAACTGTTTTTT. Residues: CASSLALGGNEKLFF. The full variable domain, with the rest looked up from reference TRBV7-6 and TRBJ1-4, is GAGVSQSPRYKVTKRGQDVALRCDPISGHVSLYWYRQALGQGPEFLTYFNYEAQQDKSGLPNDRFSAERPEGSISTLTIQRTEQRDSAMYRCASSLALGGNEKLFFGSGTQLSVL.

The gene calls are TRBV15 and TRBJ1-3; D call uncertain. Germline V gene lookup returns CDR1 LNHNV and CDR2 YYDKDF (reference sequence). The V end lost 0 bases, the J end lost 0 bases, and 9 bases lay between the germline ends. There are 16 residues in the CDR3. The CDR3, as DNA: TGTGCCACCAGCAGAGATATGGGCCCCTCTGGAAACACCATATATTTT. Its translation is CATSRDMGPSGNTIYF.

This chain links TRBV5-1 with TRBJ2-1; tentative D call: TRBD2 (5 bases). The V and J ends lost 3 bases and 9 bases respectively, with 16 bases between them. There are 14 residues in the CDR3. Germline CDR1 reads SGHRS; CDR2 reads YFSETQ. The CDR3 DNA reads TGCGCCAGCAGCTCCACGGGAATTTTACGTGAGCAGTTCTTC. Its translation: CASSSTGILREQFF. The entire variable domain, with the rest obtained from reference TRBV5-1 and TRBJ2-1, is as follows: KAGVTQTPRYLIKTRGQQVTLSCSPISGHRSVSWYQQTPGQGLQFLFEYFSETQRNKGNFPGRFSGRQFSNSRSEMNVSTLELGDSALYLCASSSTGILREQFFGPGTRLTVL.

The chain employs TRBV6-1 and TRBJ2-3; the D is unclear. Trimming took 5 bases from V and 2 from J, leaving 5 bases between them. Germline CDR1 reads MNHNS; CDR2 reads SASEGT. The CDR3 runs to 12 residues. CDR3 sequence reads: CASSPNTDTQYF. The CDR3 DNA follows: TGTGCCAGCAGTCCCAACACAGATACGCAGTATTTT.

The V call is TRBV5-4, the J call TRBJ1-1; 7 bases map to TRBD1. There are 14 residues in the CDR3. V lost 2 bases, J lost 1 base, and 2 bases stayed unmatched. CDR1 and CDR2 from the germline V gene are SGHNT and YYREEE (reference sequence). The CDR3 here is CASSFDRENTEAFF. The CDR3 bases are TGTGCCAGCAGCTTCGACAGGGAGAACACTGAAGCTTTCTTT.

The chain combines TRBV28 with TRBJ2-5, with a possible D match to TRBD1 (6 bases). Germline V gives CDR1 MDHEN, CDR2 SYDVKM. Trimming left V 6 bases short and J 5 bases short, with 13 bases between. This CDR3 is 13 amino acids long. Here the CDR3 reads CASRGTGLETQYF. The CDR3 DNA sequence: TGTGCCAGCAGGGGCACAGGGTTGGAGACCCAGTACTTC.

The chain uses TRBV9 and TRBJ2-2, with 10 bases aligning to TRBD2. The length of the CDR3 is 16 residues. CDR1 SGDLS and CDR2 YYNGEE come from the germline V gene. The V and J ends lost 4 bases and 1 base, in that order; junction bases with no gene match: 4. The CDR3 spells CASSPQREGNTGELFF. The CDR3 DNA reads TGTGCCAGCAGCCCCCAGCGGGAGGGGAACACCGGGGAGCTGTTTTTT.